These 14 T cell receptor beta chains originate from one sample sequenced in a study of blood T cells in healthy people across ages. Alongside a J-beta primer mix, a sample-barcoded 5' primer served in a second PCR lasting roughly 7 to 12 cycles. A single record per CDR3 protein comes from TCRdb applying MiXCR to the 5' RACE reads. The sample has 550,000 to 650,000 distinct CDR3 sequences, about 26% seen once; the top ten hold over 3.5%. These same records also appear under a second study, on T cells of mothers and their children.

Sample: blood. All receptors come from a boy younger than 10 in good health.

The chain is built from TRBV6-5 and TRBJ2-1; the D gene is possibly TRBD2 (6 bases). The end of the DNA fits TRBJ2-5 better, so the J call may be wrong. The CDR3 has 15 residues. Germline CDR1 and CDR2: MNHEY and SVGAGI. DNA for the CDR3: TGTGCCAGCAAAACCGGGACGGGGGATTCGGAGACCCAGTACTTC. Amino acid sequence: CASKTGTGDSETQYF.

The rearrangement joins TRBV7-2 to TRBJ1-2, with a weak D call TRBD1 (6 bases). The germline gives CDR1 SGHTA, CDR2 FQGNSA. The CDR3 consists of 12 residues. With 5 bases removed from V and 7 bases from J, the gap between germline ends came to 11 bases. CDR3 DNA: TGTGCCAGCAGCAAACAGGGAACTGGCTACACCTTC. As protein: CASSKQGTGYTF.

This chain uses TRBV6-9 with TRBJ2-5; 8 positions agree with TRBD1. Germline V lookup: CDR1 MNHGY, CDR2 SVAAGI. The V gene end was trimmed by 7 bases and the J gene end by 6 bases; junction bases not matched to a gene: 10. This CDR3 spans 14 amino acids. The CDR3 here is CASTKQGVKKTQYF. The CDR3 DNA follows: TGTGCCAGCACAAAACAGGGGGTAAAAAAGACCCAGTACTTC.

The chain employs TRBV29-1 and TRBJ1-2, with D perhaps matching TRBD1 (5 bases). V dropped 4 bases and J dropped 8 bases, with 14 bases sitting between them. The CDR3 runs to 12 residues. Germline V gives CDR1 SQVTM, CDR2 ANQGSEA. CDR3: CSVVSGARGYTF. The DNA for the CDR3 is TGCAGCGTTGTTTCCGGGGCTAGGGGCTACACCTTC.

V and J are TRBV7-9 and TRBJ2-1; 9 bases agree with TRBD1. Per the germline V gene, CDR1 is SEHNR and CDR2 is FQNEAQ (reference sequence). The CDR3 is made up of 16 amino acids. V shed 5 bases and J 3 bases; nucleotides not matched to a gene: 8. CDR3 region: CASSLHGTGFYNEQFF. The DNA of the CDR3 is TGTGCCAGCAGCCTGCATGGGACAGGGTTCTACAATGAGCAGTTCTTC.

CDR3 region: CASSLAGAGGLNEQFF. In DNA form, the CDR3 reads TGTGCCAGCAGTTTAGCGGGGGCGGGGGGATTAAATGAGCAGTTCTTC. The rearrangement joins TRBV12-3 or TRBV12-4 to TRBJ2-1; 8 nucleotides match TRBD2. V shed 0 bases, J shed 7 bases, and the junction held 8 bases outside the gene matches. The CDR3 consists of 16 residues.

V is TRBV20-1 and J is TRBJ1-5; D not resolved. V was trimmed by 6 bases and J by 0 bases, leaving 9 bases between them. This CDR3 region has 13 residues. Germline assignment: CDR1 DFQATT and CDR2 SNEGSKA (reference sequence). The CDR3 region has the DNA TGCAGTGCACTCCCTCATAGCAATCAGCCCCAGCATTTT. This sequence encodes CSALPHSNQPQHF.

This sequence joins TRBV20-1 and TRBJ1-1, with unresolved D. The V and J ends lost 5 bases and 2 bases respectively, with 15 bases between them. CDR1 and CDR2 from the germline V gene are DFQATT and SNEGSKA (reference sequence). CDR3 length equals 14 residues. CDR3: CSAPPMGINTEAFF. CDR3 in DNA: TGCAGTGCTCCTCCGATGGGCATTAACACTGAAGCTTTCTTT.

This rearrangement joins TRBV25-1 to TRBJ2-7; a possible D gene is TRBD1 (6 bases). This CDR3 is 16 amino acids long. Germline CDR1 reads MGHDK; CDR2 reads SYGVNS. The ends were cut back, 3 bases at V and 2 bases at J, with 17 bases in the middle. CDR3 sequence: CASSDETRDKTYEQYF. CDR3 sequence (DNA): TGTGCCAGCAGTGATGAAACCCGGGACAAAACCTACGAGCAGTACTTC.

There are many counts of this clonotype. The V call is TRBV13, the J call TRBJ2-3, with D unclear. The germline CDR1 and CDR2 sequences are PRHDT and FYEKMQ (reference sequence). V shed 0 bases and J shed 2 bases, with 6 bases lying between them. The CDR3 extends over 14 amino acids. CDR3 DNA sequence: TGTGCCAGCAGCTTAGGGGTGTCCACAGATACGCAGTATTTT. This codes for CASSLGVSTDTQYF.

The genes are TRBV12-3 or TRBV12-4 and TRBJ2-7; TRBD1 might be the D (6 bases). The CDR3 is 13 amino acids. V lost 5 bases, J lost 8 bases, and 16 bases lay in between. Written as DNA, the CDR3 is TGTGCCAGCAGTGTTGGACAGACCTCTAAGCAGTACTTC. This sequence encodes CASSVGQTSKQYF.

The chain employs TRBV5-1 and TRBJ2-1; 8 bases align to TRBD2. Germline lookup yields CDR1 SGHRS and CDR2 YFSETQ. This CDR3 spans 15 amino acids. Trimming cost V 5 bases and J 4 bases; bases outside gene matches: 8. The CDR3 region is CASSISGGGYNEQFF. CDR3 DNA: TGCGCCAGCAGTATCTCGGGAGGGGGTTACAATGAGCAGTTCTTC.

The chain combines TRBV6-1 with TRBJ2-1, with a tentative D call TRBD2 (6 bases). This CDR3 contains 15 residues. The V gene lost 5 bases and the J gene lost 0 bases, with 11 bases spanning the gap. Germline V gives CDR1 MNHNS, CDR2 SASEGT. The CDR3 coding sequence is TGTGCCAGCAGTAGCGCGGGGAACTCCTACAATGAGCAGTTCTTC. Encoded protein: CASSSAGNSYNEQFF.

The table lists this clonotype with a few counts. The chain couples TRBV3-1 to TRBJ2-1, with D uncertain. V was trimmed by 1 base and J by 2 bases, leaving 9 bases between them. The CDR3 contains 15 residues. Germline CDR1 LGHDT, CDR2 YNNKEL (reference sequence). The CDR3 loop is CASSQGPGAYNEQFF. CDR3 coding DNA: TGTGCCAGCAGCCAAGGTCCAGGAGCCTACAATGAGCAGTTCTTC.